By share, the clone carrying this T cell receptor (beta chain) ranks as medium-sized. Its antigen remains unidentified. TCRdb redid the clone calls on the PCR reads using MiXCR. The repertoire has about 17,000 clones, roughly 24% of them found once; the top ten carry roughly 22%. No patient received treatment before thyroid surgery. This entry belongs to a study of metastatic and nonmetastatic thyroid tumors. Study in general: For malignant and benign thyroid patients, tumor or nodule tissue and blood were the sources whose repertoires were compared. Whole-study findings and limits: When malignant thyroid tumors were compared with benign nodules, TCR beta diversity was reportedly significantly higher in the malignant tumors. This held in both blood and tumor samples.

The receptor's source is a female donor with papillary thyroid cancer or a benign thyroid nodule (not recorded which). Some clones in this sample may be carry-over from other donors' samples. The specimen sequenced was tumor tissue.

The CDR3 sequence is CASSPLAGVNNEQFF. The CDR3 nucleotides are TGTGCCAGCTCACCCCTAGCGGGAGTGAACAATGAGCAGTTCTTC. The V and J genes are TRBV18 and TRBJ2-1; the match to TRBD2 covers 10 bases. The CDR3 length is 15 residues. From germline, CDR1 is KGHSH and CDR2 LQKENI. J lost 5 bases, V lost 3 bases, and 4 bases had no gene match.